The T cell receptor (beta chain) under discussion was sequenced for a study of T cell changes during pregnancy in multiple sclerosis. V was trimmed by 2 bases and J by 0 bases, leaving 10 bases between them. CDR3 length equals 15 residues. The germline gives CDR1 SGHTA, CDR2 FQGNSA. TCRdb keeps only in-frame clones here, not all; method: immunoSEQ multiplex PCR. The data contain 35,000 to 45,000 clones, 90% of them singletons. Sequencing was performed on peripheral blood, taken in the third trimester of pregnancy. This sequence joins TRBV7-2 and TRBJ1-1; D remains ambiguous. The TCR sequence derives from a female donor in good health, enrolled as a control in a pregnancy study. CDR3 nucleotide sequence: TGTGCCAGCAGCTTATTCCCCGGGGTGAACACTGAAGCTTTCTTT. As protein: CASSLFPGVNTEAFF.